These 19 T cell receptor beta chains were sequenced from one sample in a study of shared clonotypes between healthy human individuals. Assay used: immunoSEQ multiplex PCR; TCRdb lists only in-frame clones, some missing. The sample consists of about 470,000 clones, around 79% of them appearing once. Sequencing used PBMCs. These receptors came from a woman in her forties in good health. Some clones in this sample may be carry-over from other donors' samples.

V and J are TRBV5-1 and TRBJ2-3, with a weak D call TRBD2 (6 bases). CDR1 and CDR2 from the germline V gene are SGHRS and YFSETQ. The V gene lost 0 bases and the J gene lost 1 base, with 9 bases spanning the gap. The CDR3 extends over 15 amino acids. The CDR3 region is CASSLVREGTDTQYF. The CDR3 nucleotides read TGCGCCAGCAGCTTGGTGCGGGAAGGCACAGATACGCAGTATTTT.

The chain has TRBV13 and TRBJ2-1; TRBD2 matches 7 bases. Trimming cost V 5 bases and J 2 bases; bases outside gene matches: 12. In germline, CDR1 is PRHDT, CDR2 FYEKMQ (reference sequence). The CDR3 contains 17 residues. CDR3 nucleotides: TGTGCCAGCAGCCTTAAATCGGGGGGAGGCGCCTACAATGAGCAGTTCTTC. It specifies CASSLKSGGGAYNEQFF.

This chain connects TRBV7-3 to TRBJ2-7; D unresolved. CDR1 SGHTA and CDR2 FQGTGA come from the germline V gene. With 5 bases removed from V and 0 bases from J, the gap between germline ends came to 11 bases. This CDR3 region has 14 residues. CDR3 sequence: CASSQLGPSYEQYF. CDR3 DNA sequence: TGTGCCAGCAGCCAGCTAGGACCCTCCTACGAGCAGTACTTC.

In its sample, this clone was seen a few times. The chain has TRBV25-1 and TRBJ2-7; 8 bases align to TRBD2. The germline CDR1 and CDR2 sequences are MGHDK and SYGVNS. The CDR3 is 17 amino acids. The J segment lost 3 bases and the V segment lost 7 bases, leaving 17 bases of the junction unmatched. The CDR3 nucleotides are TGTGCCAGCATTCGGGGGGGGAAGTCTCCCCAAAACTACGAGCAGTACTTC. Residues: CASIRGGKSPQNYEQYF.

V and J are TRBV25-1 and TRBJ1-3; no clear D. This CDR3 comprises 15 residues. Per germline, CDR1 MGHDK and CDR2 SYGVNS. The ends were cut back, 0 bases at V and 8 bases at J, with 14 bases in the middle. In DNA form, the CDR3 reads TGTGCCAGCAGTGAATATTTGGGTAGCGCAGACACCATATATTTT. This codes for CASSEYLGSADTIYF.

V and J are TRBV7-9 and TRBJ1-2, with D unclear. Trimming took 10 bases from V and 8 from J, leaving 5 bases between them. The CDR3 loop spans 8 amino acids. The germline V gene has CDR1 SEHNR and CDR2 FQNEAQ (reference sequence). As DNA, the CDR3 is TGTGCCACCTCGGGCTACACCTTC. The encoded protein is CATSGYTF.

The V and J genes are TRBV7-2 and TRBJ1-1; TRBD1 matches 7 bases. Trimming took 5 bases from V and 0 from J; bases not matched to a gene: 9. The CDR3 has 16 residues. Per germline, CDR1 SGHTA and CDR2 FQGNSA. The CDR3 DNA follows: TGTGCCAGCAGCCCTAGGGGGCGGGGGATGAACACTGAAGCTTTCTTT. Its protein product is CASSPRGRGMNTEAFF.

V gene TRBV7-9 combines with J gene TRBJ1-1, with a weak D call TRBD1 (5 bases). Germline CDR1 and CDR2: SEHNR and FQNEAQ (reference sequence). The CDR3 runs 13 residues. Trimming cost V 5 bases and J 8 bases, with 15 bases left between them. CDR3 sequence: CASSRVVRGEAFF. The CDR3 bases are TGTGCCAGCAGCCGAGTAGTTCGGGGGGAAGCTTTCTTT. Variable domain in full (rest from reference TRBV7-9 and TRBJ1-1): DTGVSQNPRHKITKRGQNVTFRCDPISEHNRLYWYRQTLGQGPEFLTYFQNEAQLEKSRLLSDRFSAERPKGSFSTLEIQRTEQGDSAMYLCASSRVVRGEAFFGQGTRLTVV.

The chain joins TRBV27 to TRBJ1-6; TRBD1 might be the D (6 bases). Germline CDR1 reads MNHEY; CDR2 reads SMNVEV (reference sequence). CDR3 length: 16 residues. Between the trimmed V and J ends, which lost 4 bases and 9 bases, there was a span of 19 bases. DNA of the CDR3: TGTGCCAGCAGTTCCTGGGACACGGGGGAGGTTTCACCCCTCCACTTT. It yields the protein CASSSWDTGEVSPLHF.

The chain combines TRBV30 with TRBJ1-2; 7 bases map to TRBD1. CDR3 length equals 13 residues. CDR1 GTSNPN and CDR2 SVGIG come from the germline V gene (reference sequence). V shed 2 bases and J 8 bases; nucleotides not matched to a gene: 8. The CDR3 protein is CAWSPGGSGGYTF. CDR3 DNA sequence: TGTGCCTGGAGTCCAGGGGGGTCGGGCGGCTACACCTTC.

The chain is built from TRBV5-1 and TRBJ2-5; 11 bases are shared with TRBD2. The CDR3 consists of 16 residues. Unmatched junction bases numbered 13, after V lost 7 bases and J lost 5 bases. Germline V lookup: CDR1 SGHRS, CDR2 YFSETQ. This CDR3 reads CASRPGVAGGLETQYF. The DNA for the CDR3 is TGCGCCAGCCGGCCCGGGGTAGCGGGAGGGTTGGAGACCCAGTACTTC.

The table lists this clone with many counts. This CDR3 is also generated by other DNA sequences in the sample. The chain combines TRBV4-3 with TRBJ2-7; D might be TRBD1 (6 bases). Germline CDR1 and CDR2: LGHNA and YSLEER. The V end lost 0 bases, the J end lost 0 bases, and 12 bases lay between the germline ends. The CDR3 is 16 residues long. CDR3 DNA sequence: TGCGCCAGCAGCCAAGAACGGACAGCCCCCTCCTACGAGCAGTACTTC. Its protein product is CASSQERTAPSYEQYF.

The chain couples TRBV4-2 to TRBJ2-1; 10 nucleotides agree with TRBD1. Germline assignment: CDR1 LGHNA and CDR2 YNFKEQ. The CDR3 loop spans 16 amino acids. V lost 0 bases to trimming and J lost 8 bases; unmatched junction nucleotides: 7. The CDR3 DNA follows: TGTGCCAGCAGCCAAGAGAATCCGACAGGGGGCGATGAGCAGTTCTTC. This translates into CASSQENPTGGDEQFF.

The chain uses TRBV5-1 and TRBJ1-1; D gene ambiguous. The germline V gene encodes CDR1 SGHRS and CDR2 YFSETQ. The germline V and J ends were trimmed by 4 bases and 0 bases, with 16 bases remaining between them. The CDR3 spans 16 residues. CDR3 in DNA: TGCGCCAGCAGCCCTGGAGGTCGGGCGTTGAACACTGAAGCTTTCTTT. Translation gives CASSPGGRALNTEAFF.

The chain carries TRBV6-1 and TRBJ1-4; 7 bases are shared with TRBD1. With 6 bases clipped from V and 4 bases from J, the junction kept 8 bases outside the gene matches. The CDR3 is made up of 15 amino acids. In germline, CDR1 is MNHNS, CDR2 SASEGT. CDR3 loop: CASRLDRPRNEKLFF. CDR3 nucleotide sequence: TGTGCCAGCAGACTGGACAGGCCCCGTAATGAAAAACTGTTTTTT.

The chain links TRBV5-5 to TRBJ1-2, with D perhaps matching TRBD1 (5 bases). The germline gives CDR1 SGHKS, CDR2 YYEKEE (reference sequence). Between the trimmed V and J ends, which lost 0 bases and 1 base, there was a span of 7 bases. This CDR3 comprises 14 residues. Here the CDR3 DNA reads TGTGCCAGCAGCTTGGACGGGGGTAACTATGGCTACACCTTC. This codes for CASSLDGGNYGYTF.

This chain joins TRBV9 and TRBJ1-2; D unresolved. The CDR3 has 14 amino acids. Trimming cost V 6 bases and J 2 bases, with 14 bases left between them. Per germline, CDR1 SGDLS and CDR2 YYNGEE. The CDR3 bases are TGTGCCAGCACCAGATCGGGCCCCAACTATGGCTACACCTTC. Amino acid sequence: CASTRSGPNYGYTF. Combining the CDR3 with reference TRBV9 and TRBJ1-2 gives the whole variable domain DSGVTQTPKHLITATGQRVTLRCSPRSGDLSVYWYQQSLDQGLQFLIQYYNGEERAKGNILERFSAQQFPDLHSELNLSSLELGDSALYFCASTRSGPNYGYTFGSGTRLTVV.

The J gene is TRBJ2-7, the V gene TRBV11-3; 8 bases align to TRBD1. Germline trimming cut 3 bases from V and 6 bases from J; bases unmatched to any gene: 10. CDR3 length equals 15 residues. CDR1 SGHNT and CDR2 YENEEA come from the germline V gene. The CDR3: CASSFPDRGRGEQYF. CDR3 in DNA: TGTGCCAGCAGCTTCCCTGACAGGGGCCGGGGCGAGCAGTACTTC.

The V call is TRBV19, the J call TRBJ2-1; either TRBD1 or TRBD2 may supply D (5 bases each). Germline V CDR1 and CDR2: LNHDA, SQIVND (reference sequence). Between the trimmed V and J ends, which lost 4 bases and 6 bases, there was a span of 13 bases. The CDR3 length is 14 residues. Here the CDR3 DNA reads TGTGCCAGTAGTACGGGACCGCTGGCCAATGAGCAGTTCTTC. Its protein product is CASSTGPLANEQFF.